One sample yielded the 30 T cell receptor beta chains listed below, sequenced in a study of T cell responses to AZD1222 COVID-19 vaccine. Generated by immunoSEQ multiplex PCR, the TCRdb table keeps only in-frame clones and is missing some. The sample yields over 140,000 clones, 92% seen once. Sequencing was performed on peripheral blood, taken on day 0 of AZD1222 vaccination. The receptors here all came from an adult in good health.

In this sample, this clone turned up once. The chain uses TRBV28 and TRBJ1-3; possible D gene TRBD1, 5 bases. The CDR3 length is 16 residues. Germline values: CDR1 MDHEN, CDR2 SYDVKM. V lost 3 bases and J 2 bases, leaving 14 bases between the germline ends. The CDR3 region has the DNA TGTGCCAGCAGTTTGGACGTTGTGGGGGCTGGAAACACCATATATTTT. This gives the protein CASSLDVVGAGNTIYF.

The CDR3 DNA reads as TGTGCCAGCAGTTTTGACCGCCCGGGGGGACTCTACGAGCAGTACTTC. It translates to CASSFDRPGGLYEQYF. This chain connects TRBV28 to TRBJ2-7; 7 bases are shared with TRBD2. Germline assignment: CDR1 MDHEN and CDR2 SYDVKM. Trimming removed 3 bases from V and 3 bases from J; junction bases left unmatched: 11. The CDR3 runs to 16 residues. The full variable domain, rest sourced from reference TRBV28 and TRBJ2-7, is DVKVTQSSRYLVKRTGEKVFLECVQDMDHENMFWYRQDPGLGLRLIYFSYDVKMKEKGDIPEGYSVSREKKERFSLILESASTNQTSMYLCASSFDRPGGLYEQYFGPGTRLTVT.

The chain has TRBV29-1 and TRBJ2-5, with D uncertain. V was cut by 2 bases and J by 1 base, with 11 bases left in between. This CDR3 has 14 residues. Germline CDR1 reads SQVTM; CDR2 reads ANQGSEA. The CDR3 DNA sequence: TGCAGCGTTGAATGGTCGGACCTCCAAGAGACCCAGTACTTC. Its translation is CSVEWSDLQETQYF.

The chain uses TRBV7-6 and TRBJ1-3, with D hard to call. The germline gives CDR1 SGHVS, CDR2 FNYEAQ. V dropped 5 bases and J dropped 1 base, with 12 bases sitting between them. The CDR3 consists of 15 residues. CDR3 protein: CASSALSQSGNTIYF. CDR3 in DNA: TGTGCCAGCAGCGCCCTTAGTCAGTCTGGAAACACCATATATTTT.

This clone was observed a single time. The chain joins TRBV5-8 to TRBJ1-4, with 8 bases that match TRBD1. Germline assignment: CDR1 SGHTS and CDR2 YDEGEE. With 2 bases clipped from V and 8 bases from J, the junction kept 5 bases outside the gene matches. This CDR3 comprises 14 residues. The CDR3 sequence: CASSFGQGNEKLFF. For the CDR3, the DNA is TGTGCCAGCAGCTTCGGACAGGGTAACGAAAAACTGTTTTTT.

The chain is built from TRBV3-1 (or the pseudogene TRBV3-2) and TRBJ2-5; D gene unclear. The CDR3 length is 13 residues. Trimming removed 2 bases at V and 4 bases at J, with 8 bases between. Germline V CDR1 and CDR2: LGHDT, YNNKEL (reference sequence). CDR3 amino acids: CASSQQKGETQYF. CDR3 nucleotides: TGTGCCAGCAGCCAACAAAAAGGAGAGACCCAGTACTTC.

This chain joins TRBV29-1 and TRBJ1-1, with 7 bases identical to TRBD1. This CDR3 has 12 amino acids. Trimming took 6 bases from V and 4 from J; bases not matched to a gene: 5. Germline assignment: CDR1 SQVTM and CDR2 ANQGSEA. CDR3 in DNA: TGCAGCGTCGACCCAGGGGGCACTGAAGCTTTCTTT. Residues: CSVDPGGTEAFF.

This clone has a handful of counts. V is TRBV6-4 and J is TRBJ2-2; no definite D call. There are 13 residues in the CDR3. V shed 2 bases and J shed 3 bases, with 4 bases lying between them. Looked up from germline, CDR1 is MRHNA and CDR2 is SNTAGT. The CDR3 nucleotides read TGTGCCAGCAGTGACGGGGACACCGGGGAGCTGTTTTTT. Amino acids: CASSDGDTGELFF.

The V and J genes are TRBV28 and TRBJ2-7, with D maybe TRBD2 (6 bases). Germline V gene lookup returns CDR1 MDHEN and CDR2 SYDVKM. CDR3 length: 12 amino acids. V dropped 7 bases and J dropped 3 bases, with 10 bases sitting between them. For the CDR3, the DNA is TGTGCCAGCACTGGGGGGATCTACGAGCAGTACTTC. Translated, it gives CASTGGIYEQYF. Full variable domain (missing parts from reference TRBV28 and TRBJ2-7): DVKVTQSSRYLVKRTGEKVFLECVQDMDHENMFWYRQDPGLGLRLIYFSYDVKMKEKGDIPEGYSVSREKKERFSLILESASTNQTSMYLCASTGGIYEQYFGPGTRLTVT.

Turning to this clone: An end of the junction does not agree with germline; a read error may underlie this. The CDR3 region is CASSYSAGLGPGAF. In DNA form, the CDR3 reads TGTGCCAGCAGTTACTCGGCAGGATTGGGGCCCGGCGCCTTC. V and J are TRBV6-2 or TRBV6-3 and TRBJ1-2; TRBD1 is a possible D gene (5 bases). This CDR3 is built from 14 residues. Per germline, CDR1 MNHEY and CDR2 SVGEGT.

Regarding this clone: The same CDR3 can be traced to other DNA sequences in this sample. This rearrangement joins TRBV19 to TRBJ2-2; D is tentatively TRBD1 or TRBD2 (6 bases each). CDR3 length: 15 amino acids. Trimming shortened V by 5 bases and J by 1 base, and 11 bases separated the two germline ends. Germline V CDR1 and CDR2: LNHDA, SQIVND (reference sequence). The CDR3 loop reads CASSRGRWNTGELFF. The CDR3 DNA is TGTGCCAGTAGTCGGGGGCGATGGAACACCGGGGAGCTGTTTTTT.

This clone was recorded only once. The chain employs TRBV24-1 and TRBJ1-1; tentative D call: TRBD1 (5 bases). Germline values: CDR1 KGHDR, CDR2 SFDVKD. The V gene lost 6 bases and the J gene lost 2 bases, with 12 bases spanning the gap. This CDR3 has 14 residues. The CDR3 nucleotides are TGTGCCACCAGTCCGGGCGGGGGAAACACTGAAGCTTTCTTT. This codes for CATSPGGGNTEAFF.

The chain carries TRBV19 and TRBJ1-5; D uncertain. This CDR3 is 12 amino acids long. V lost 9 bases to trimming and J lost 0 bases, with 6 bases between them. CDR1 is LNHDA, CDR2 SQIVND, per germline (reference sequence). The chain's CDR3 is CASGFSNQPQHF. The CDR3 nucleotides read TGTGCCAGCGGATTTAGCAATCAGCCCCAGCATTTT. Together with reference TRBV19 and TRBJ1-5, the CDR3 gives the full variable domain: DGGITQSPKYLFRKEGQNVTLSCEQNLNHDAMYWYRQDPGQGLRLIYYSQIVNDFQKGDIAEGYSVSREKKESFPLTVTSAQKNPTAFYLCASGFSNQPQHFGDGTRLSIL.

This clone was recorded only once. The chain joins TRBV27 to TRBJ1-5; D ambiguous. This CDR3 has 15 amino acids. The V gene lost 0 bases and the J gene lost 0 bases, with 6 bases spanning the gap. Germline V lookup: CDR1 MNHEY, CDR2 SMNVEV (reference sequence). This CDR3 is CASSLSGFSNQPQHF. The DNA of the CDR3 is TGTGCCAGCAGTTTATCAGGGTTTAGCAATCAGCCCCAGCATTTT.

The chain employs TRBV11-2 and TRBJ2-7; D gene unclear. CDR1 is SGHAT and CDR2 is FQNNGV in the germline V gene. Trimming removed 2 bases at V and 4 bases at J, with 9 bases between. The CDR3 contains 13 residues. The CDR3 bases are TGTGCCAGCAGCTTACTATCGTTATACGAGCAGTACTTC. Protein product: CASSLLSLYEQYF. Variable domain in full (rest from reference TRBV11-2 and TRBJ2-7): EAGVAQSPRYKIIEKRQSVAFWCNPISGHATLYWYQQILGQGPKLLIQFQNNGVVDDSQLPKDRFSAERLKGVDSTLKIQPAKLEDSAVYLCASSLLSLYEQYFGPGTRLTVT.

The chain links TRBV28 to TRBJ1-2, with a weak D call TRBD1 (5 bases). This CDR3 is built from 14 residues. V shed 4 bases and J shed 3 bases, with 12 bases lying between them. CDR1 and CDR2 from the germline V gene are MDHEN and SYDVKM. The DNA for the CDR3 is TGTGCCAGCAGTTCGACCTGGGGGGACTATGGCTACACCTTC. Its translation: CASSSTWGDYGYTF.

V gene TRBV5-6 combines with J gene TRBJ1-2; D call uncertain. The CDR3 consists of 15 residues. CDR1 is SGHDT and CDR2 is YYEEEE in the germline V gene. Between the trimmed V and J ends, which lost 4 bases and 5 bases, there was a span of 18 bases. The CDR3 coding sequence is TGTGCCAGCAGCATCCGGGCCCTCGGGCTATATGGCTACACCTTC. This encodes CASSIRALGLYGYTF. The full variable domain, completed using reference TRBV5-6 and TRBJ1-2, is DAGVTQSPTHLIKTRGQQVTLRCSPKSGHDTVSWYQQALGQGPQFIFQYYEEEERQRGNFPDRFSGHQFPNYSSELNVNALLLGDSALYLCASSIRALGLYGYTFGSGTRLTVV.

Concerning this clone: A junction end diverges from the germline sequence, so it may reflect a read error. The chain combines TRBV3-1 (or the pseudogene TRBV3-2) with TRBJ2-5; TRBD2 might be the D (6 bases). CDR1 and CDR2 (germline): LGHDT, YNNKEL (reference sequence). This CDR3 is 13 amino acids long. CDR3 in amino acids: CASSHNGREAQYF. DNA for the CDR3: TGTGCCAGCAGCCATAACGGGAGAGAGGCCCAGTACTTC.

This chain connects TRBV5-5 to TRBJ1-1; no definite D call. Germline-derived CDR1 and CDR2 are SGHKS and YYEKEE (reference sequence). This CDR3 has 12 residues. The V and J ends lost 4 bases and 1 base respectively, with 5 bases between them. This CDR3 reads CASSAANTEAFF. The CDR3 region has the DNA TGTGCCAGCAGCGCAGCGAACACTGAAGCTTTCTTT.

This chain links TRBV28 with TRBJ1-4; TRBD1 matches at 10 bases. CDR3 length: 14 residues. The V and J ends lost 2 bases and 8 bases, in that order; junction bases with no gene match: 2. Germline V gives CDR1 MDHEN, CDR2 SYDVKM. The CDR3 region is CASSLGDRGEKLFF. In DNA form, the CDR3 reads TGTGCCAGCAGTTTAGGGGACAGGGGAGAAAAACTGTTTTTT.

This rearrangement joins TRBV7-8 to TRBJ1-6, with D possibly being TRBD1 (6 bases). CDR1 and CDR2 from the germline V gene are SGHVS and FQNEAQ. The V end was cut by 6 bases, the J end by 10 bases, with 25 bases between. The CDR3 extends over 17 amino acids. CDR3 nucleotides: TGTGCCAGCAGGGACGATACAGGGTTCCAGATGCTCTCACCCCTCCACTTT. Residues: CASRDDTGFQMLSPLHF. The full variable domain, its missing parts supplied by reference TRBV7-8 and TRBJ1-6, is GAGVSQSPRYKVAKRGQDVALRCDPISGHVSLFWYQQALGQGPEFLTYFQNEAQLDKSGLPSDRFFAERPEGSVSTLKIQRTQQEDSAVYLCASRDDTGFQMLSPLHFGNGTRLTVT.

CDR3 region: CASSQALLSGEQYF. For the CDR3, the DNA is TGTGCCAGCAGCCAAGCCCTCTTGTCAGGCGAGCAGTACTTC. This chain uses TRBV3-1 (or the pseudogene TRBV3-2) with TRBJ2-7; D is unresolved. CDR3 length: 14 residues. Trimming stripped 1 base from V and 6 bases from J, with 13 bases between. The germline V gene encodes CDR1 LGHDT and CDR2 YNNKEL (reference sequence).

The chain carries TRBV6-2 or TRBV6-3 and TRBJ1-3; D is possibly TRBD1 (6 bases). This CDR3 is built from 15 residues. Per germline, CDR1 MNHEY and CDR2 SVGEGT. Trimming took off 6 bases at V and 5 bases at J, with 17 bases between the two ends. The DNA for the CDR3 is TGTGCCAGCAGCCCCCGGGGGACACCGAGAAACACCATATATTTT. Its translation: CASSPRGTPRNTIYF.

This sequence joins TRBV24-1 and TRBJ2-2; 10 bases align to TRBD2. The CDR3 loop spans 17 amino acids. The J segment lost 6 bases and the V segment lost 4 bases, leaving 10 bases of the junction unmatched. The V gene's germline CDR1 is KGHDR and CDR2 SFDVKD. In nucleotides, the CDR3 is TGTGCCACCAGTGAACCCACAGCGGGGGGGCGGTCCGGGGAGCTGTTTTTT. This translates into CATSEPTAGGRSGELFF.

CDR3 DNA: TGTGCCAGCAGTTTTGTGACTTATCGAAGGACCTACGAGCAGTACTTC. This sequence encodes CASSFVTYRRTYEQYF. The V gene is TRBV28, the J gene TRBJ2-7; D unclear. The CDR3 sequence is 16 residues long. From germline, CDR1 is MDHEN and CDR2 SYDVKM. V was shortened by 3 bases and J by 2 bases, with 17 bases between the two germline ends.

This chain uses TRBV5-4 with TRBJ2-7; unclear D gene. The length of the CDR3 is 13 residues. Germline lookup yields CDR1 SGHNT and CDR2 YYREEE (reference sequence). Deletions cut 4 bases from V and 0 bases from J, with 8 bases between. In DNA, the CDR3 is TGTGCCAGCAGCGCACAAAGCTCCTACGAGCAGTACTTC. This encodes CASSAQSSYEQYF.

The V and J genes are TRBV7-2 and TRBJ2-7; D perhaps matches TRBD2 (6 bases). The CDR3 totals 15 residues. V shed 4 bases and J shed 2 bases, with 15 bases lying between them. Germline V gene lookup returns CDR1 SGHTA and CDR2 FQGNSA. CDR3 sequence reads: CASSSPGVVAYEQYF. The CDR3 DNA reads as TGTGCCAGCAGCTCCCCGGGGGTAGTTGCCTACGAGCAGTACTTC.

This clone was recorded a few times. The rearrangement uses TRBV19 and TRBJ2-7, with unresolved D. This CDR3 spans 13 amino acids. Germline CDR1 and CDR2: LNHDA and SQIVND (reference sequence). Deletions cut 4 bases from V and 3 bases from J, with 10 bases between. For the CDR3, the DNA is TGTGCCAGTAGTAAGGGATTCATCTACGAGCAGTACTTC. Protein product: CASSKGFIYEQYF.

The chain carries TRBV11-1 and TRBJ1-1; D gene unclear. Germline lookup yields CDR1 SGHAT and CDR2 FQDESV (reference sequence). The CDR3 loop spans 14 amino acids. The V and J ends lost 5 bases and 2 bases respectively, with 12 bases between them. The CDR3 DNA sequence: TGTGCCAGCAGCGCGACTGATAGAAACACTGAAGCTTTCTTT. It specifies CASSATDRNTEAFF.

The V gene is TRBV7-8, the J gene TRBJ1-6; tentatively, D is TRBD1 (6 bases). CDR3 length: 14 residues. Germline V gene data show CDR1 as SGHVS and CDR2 as FQNEAQ. Trimming cost V 6 bases and J 10 bases, with 16 bases left between them. The CDR3 DNA reads TGTGCCAGCAGTTCGGACAGCTTGGGGTCACCCCTCCACTTT. Amino acids: CASSSDSLGSPLHF.